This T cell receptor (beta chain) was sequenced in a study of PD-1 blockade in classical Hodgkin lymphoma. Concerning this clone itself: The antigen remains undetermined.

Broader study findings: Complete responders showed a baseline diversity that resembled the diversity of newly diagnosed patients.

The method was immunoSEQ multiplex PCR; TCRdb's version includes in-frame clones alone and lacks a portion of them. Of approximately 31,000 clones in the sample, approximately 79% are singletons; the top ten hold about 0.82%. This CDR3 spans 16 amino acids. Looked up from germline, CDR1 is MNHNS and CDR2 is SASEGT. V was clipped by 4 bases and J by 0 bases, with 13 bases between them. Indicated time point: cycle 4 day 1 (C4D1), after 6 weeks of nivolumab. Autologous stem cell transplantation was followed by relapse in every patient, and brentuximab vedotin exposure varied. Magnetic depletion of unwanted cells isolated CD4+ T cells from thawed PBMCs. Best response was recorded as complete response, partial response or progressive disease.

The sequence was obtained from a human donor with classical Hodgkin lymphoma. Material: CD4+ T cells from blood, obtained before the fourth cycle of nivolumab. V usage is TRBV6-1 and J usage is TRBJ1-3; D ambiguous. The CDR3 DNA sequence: TGTGCCAGCAGTGCCGGCCGACTTAGCTCTGGAAACACCATATATTTT. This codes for CASSAGRLSSGNTIYF.